A single sample gave rise to the 16 T cell receptor beta chains below, sequenced in a study of T cell changes during pregnancy in multiple sclerosis. Profiling relied on immunoSEQ multiplex PCR, and the TCRdb table lists in-frame clones only, not all of them. The data show 35,000 or so clones, with around 90% seen just once and 0.6% to 1% held by the top ten. The sample consisted of CD4+ T cells from peripheral blood mononuclear cells, taken after pregnancy. All receptors come from a female donor in good health, enrolled as a control in a pregnancy study.

The chain couples TRBV7-9 to TRBJ1-1; possibly TRBD1 for D (5 bases). Trimming pared 8 bases from V and 1 base from J, leaving 11 bases between. This CDR3 spans 13 amino acids. Germline V lookup: CDR1 SEHNR, CDR2 FQNEAQ (reference sequence). CDR3 in amino acids: CASQGVGNTEAFF. CDR3 nucleotides: TGTGCCAGCCAAGGGGTAGGGAACACTGAAGCTTTCTTT. Full variable domain (rest looked up from reference TRBV7-9 and TRBJ1-1): DTGVSQNPRHKITKRGQNVTFRCDPISEHNRLYWYRQTLGQGPEFLTYFQNEAQLEKSRLLSDRFSAERPKGSFSTLEIQRTEQGDSAMYLCASQGVGNTEAFFGQGTRLTVV.

V is TRBV27 and J is TRBJ1-5; perhaps TRBD1 as D (6 bases). V lost 6 bases, J lost 10 bases, and 25 bases lay in between. CDR3 length: 16 residues. Germline V gene sequence: CDR1 MNHEY, CDR2 SMNVEV (reference sequence). The DNA for the CDR3 is TGTGCCAGCAGGCAGCTTGGGCGGGGGCCTCACGGACCCCAGCATTTT. This sequence encodes CASRQLGRGPHGPQHF.

This sequence joins TRBV7-9 and TRBJ2-7; D is uncertain. V was trimmed by 5 bases and J by 0 bases, leaving 17 bases between them. CDR1 is SEHNR, CDR2 FQNEAQ, per germline (reference sequence). CDR3 length: 16 amino acids. The CDR3 reads CASSLRELRSSYEQYF. Written as DNA, the CDR3 is TGTGCCAGCAGCCTTCGTGAGCTTCGAAGCTCCTACGAGCAGTACTTC. Drawing the rest from reference TRBV7-9 and TRBJ2-7, the complete variable domain is DTGVSQNPRHKITKRGQNVTFRCDPISEHNRLYWYRQTLGQGPEFLTYFQNEAQLEKSRLLSDRFSAERPKGSFSTLEIQRTEQGDSAMYLCASSLRELRSSYEQYFGPGTRLTVT.

This rearrangement joins TRBV4-2 to TRBJ2-7, with D maybe TRBD1 (6 bases). The V gene's germline CDR1 is LGHNA and CDR2 YNFKEQ. The CDR3 consists of 14 residues. With 5 bases removed from V and 4 bases from J, the gap between germline ends came to 15 bases. The CDR3 here is CASSVSQGLYEQYF. CDR3 nucleotide sequence: TGTGCCAGCAGCGTAAGTCAGGGGTTGTACGAGCAGTACTTC.

This sequence joins TRBV6-5 and TRBJ2-1; 8 bases fit TRBD1. The germline gives CDR1 MNHEY, CDR2 SVGAGI. V was clipped by 7 bases and J by 10 bases; unmatched bases: 9. The CDR3 extends over 13 amino acids. In DNA form, the CDR3 reads TGTGCCAGCACCAGGGGGCCCTTAGCGGAGCAGTTCTTC. Amino acid sequence: CASTRGPLAEQFF.

In this sample, this clone turned up once. The chain combines TRBV28 with TRBJ1-6; 9 bases are a match to TRBD1. CDR1 MDHEN and CDR2 SYDVKM come from the germline V gene. The CDR3 spans 15 residues. J lost 7 bases, V lost 5 bases, and 6 bases had no gene match. CDR3 protein: CASSPQGARNSPLHF. The CDR3 bases are TGTGCCAGCAGTCCACAGGGGGCTAGGAATTCACCCCTCCACTTT.

The V and J genes are TRBV7-6 and TRBJ1-1; D remains unclear. This CDR3 comprises 13 residues. Germline assignment: CDR1 SGHVS and CDR2 FNYEAQ. V shed 4 bases and J shed 4 bases, with 10 bases lying between them. This CDR3 is CASSSKGATEAFF. In DNA, the CDR3 is TGTGCCAGCAGCTCAAAAGGAGCCACTGAAGCTTTCTTT.

V usage is TRBV19 and J usage is TRBJ1-6; 9 bases are a match to TRBD1. The germline gives CDR1 LNHDA, CDR2 SQIVND (reference sequence). With 4 bases clipped from V and 9 bases from J, the junction kept 4 bases outside the gene matches. The CDR3 is 14 amino acids. The CDR3 loop reads CASSKTGGLSPLHF. CDR3 bases: TGTGCCAGTAGTAAAACAGGGGGCCTTTCACCCCTCCACTTT.

The chain is built from TRBV6-4 and TRBJ2-6; D is perhaps TRBD1 (6 bases). The CDR3 loop spans 14 amino acids. CDR1 MRHNA and CDR2 SNTAGT come from the germline V gene. V lost 6 bases to trimming and J lost 1 base, with 7 bases between them. The CDR3 protein is CASSGQSGANVLTF. The CDR3, as DNA: TGTGCCAGCAGCGGACAGTCTGGGGCCAACGTCCTGACTTTC.

This clone was detected once. CDR3 coding DNA: TGCGCCAGCAGCCTGGGGGGGGCTAGCGGGAGGGCCAATGTTCCCAAAAACATTCAGTACTTC. The encoded protein is CASSLGGASGRANVPKNIQYF. The chain is built from TRBV5-1 and TRBJ2-4, with 12 nucleotides matching TRBD2. V lost 4 bases and J lost 2; bases outside the gene matches: 19. CDR1 is SGHRS, CDR2 YFSETQ, per germline. The CDR3 consists of 21 residues.

The genes are TRBV11-2 and TRBJ2-7; D possibly corresponds to TRBD2 (6 bases). The germline V and J ends were trimmed by 7 bases and 7 bases, with 17 bases remaining between them. Germline V CDR1 and CDR2: SGHAT, FQNNGV. CDR3 size: 13 residues. This chain's CDR3 is CASTPETRREQYF. CDR3 coding DNA: TGTGCCAGCACCCCAGAGACTAGGAGAGAGCAGTACTTC. The full variable domain, with the rest looked up from reference TRBV11-2 and TRBJ2-7, is EAGVAQSPRYKIIEKRQSVAFWCNPISGHATLYWYQQILGQGPKLLIQFQNNGVVDDSQLPKDRFSAERLKGVDSTLKIQPAKLEDSAVYLCASTPETRREQYFGPGTRLTVT.

V and J are TRBV4-1 and TRBJ2-7, with 9 nucleotides matching TRBD1. CDR3 length equals 16 residues. Germline V gene data show CDR1 as MGHRA and CDR2 as YSYEKL. V trimming: 4 bases; J trimming: 5 bases; junction bases outside the gene matches: 12. The CDR3 DNA follows: TGCGCCAGCAGCCCCAACTCCGGGACAGGGCCCGACGAGCAGTACTTC. It translates to CASSPNSGTGPDEQYF.

The DNA for the CDR3 is TGTGCCAGCAGGTCCGGGACAGGGGCCCGAGAGTACGAGCAGTACTTC. It translates to CASRSGTGAREYEQYF. The genes are TRBV6-6 and TRBJ2-7; TRBD1 agrees at 10 bases. CDR1 is MNHNY and CDR2 is SVGAGI in the germline V gene (reference sequence). The length of the CDR3 is 16 residues. V was clipped by 6 bases and J by 4 bases; unmatched bases: 12.

V gene TRBV27 combines with J gene TRBJ2-3, with D perhaps matching TRBD2 (5 bases). CDR1 and CDR2 (germline): MNHEY, SMNVEV (reference sequence). V lost 6 bases, J lost 4 bases, and 11 bases lay in between. CDR3 length: 13 amino acids. As DNA, the CDR3 is TGTGCCAGCAGGATGGCGGGTGCAGATACGCAGTATTTT. Translation: CASRMAGADTQYF.

The chain employs TRBV5-1 and TRBJ1-1; 10 bases are a match to TRBD1. The V segment lost 6 bases and the J segment 4 bases; nucleotides outside the gene matches: 6. Per germline, CDR1 SGHRS and CDR2 YFSETQ. The CDR3 is 14 residues long. For the CDR3, the DNA is TGCGCCAGCACAACGACAGGGGGCGCCACTGAAGCTTTCTTT. This gives the protein CASTTTGGATEAFF.

The chain joins TRBV27 to TRBJ2-3; tentative D call: TRBD1 (6 bases). The CDR3 contains 14 residues. In germline, CDR1 is MNHEY, CDR2 SMNVEV (reference sequence). Trimming removed 5 bases at V and 6 bases at J, with 15 bases between. The CDR3 nucleotides read TGTGCCAGCAGTCGTACAGGGTACACGGATACGCAGTATTTT. Encoded protein: CASSRTGYTDTQYF.